One and the same sample provided the 3 T cell receptor beta chains below, sequenced in a study of cytomegalovirus exposure and HLA in healthy donors. The PCR had 60 Vbeta and 13 Jbeta primers. TCRdb's table, derived via immunoSEQ multiplex PCR, lists solely in-frame clones and lacks some. The table for this sample gives roughly 30,000 clones. Sequenced: PBMCs. These receptors all stem from a woman in her thirties or forties in good health and CMV-seropositive.

This chain uses TRBV14 with TRBJ2-5; the match to TRBD2 covers 7 bases. Germline V gene data show CDR1 as SGHDN and CDR2 as FVKESK. CDR3 length: 16 amino acids. After removal of 4 bases from V and 1 base from J, the junction contained 9 bases not matched to a gene. Here the CDR3 reads CASSPHRGSFQETQYF. The CDR3 region has the DNA TGTGCCAGCAGCCCCCATCGCGGGAGTTTCCAAGAGACCCAGTACTTC.

The rearrangement uses TRBV4-2 and TRBJ2-7; D is perhaps TRBD1 (5 bases). CDR3 length: 15 residues. Germline V gene lookup returns CDR1 LGHNA and CDR2 YNFKEQ. Trimming removed 2 bases from V and 5 bases from J, with 16 bases in between. The CDR3 sequence is CASSQQGARTDEQYF. The CDR3 DNA reads TGTGCCAGCAGCCAACAAGGGGCTAGAACAGACGAGCAGTACTTC.

The CDR3 coding sequence is TGTGCCAGCAGCTTAGGGACTAGCGGGGATGTTCAGTTCTTC. Encoded protein: CASSLGTSGDVQFF. The V gene is TRBV6-1, the J gene TRBJ2-1; 13 bases are a match to TRBD2. The CDR3 sequence is 14 residues long. V was pared by 6 bases and J by 13 bases, with 9 bases of the junction left unmatched. CDR1 and CDR2 (germline): MNHNS, SASEGT.